This T cell receptor beta chain was sequenced in a study of CD8 T cells in ankylosing spondylitis. Concerning this clonotype: What it recognizes is unknown.

Study-wide findings and caveats: It appeared that ankylosing spondylitis blood was characterized by a TCR beta motif of several highly homologous variants. Earlier work had already found some motif variants in reactive arthritis synovial fluid and blood.

In germline, CDR1 is DFQATT, CDR2 SNEGSKA (reference sequence). CDR3 size: 13 residues. V was shortened by 4 bases and J by 7 bases, with 14 bases between the two germline ends. Library preparation for TCR beta used quantitative 5'-RACE with molecular barcodes. TCRdb itself ran the 5' RACE reads through MiXCR, one entry per CDR3 protein. The sample lists about 700,000 distinct CDR3 sequences, under 20% seen once, with around a fifth in the top ten. V is TRBV20-1 and J is TRBJ2-1, with no clear D. The sample consisted of blood, either unsorted or a sorted T cell fraction (not recorded which). This clonotype was sampled from a male donor with ankylosing spondylitis. The CDR3: CSAMVIALNEQFF. The CDR3 region has the DNA TGCAGTGCTATGGTAATAGCTTTAAATGAGCAGTTCTTC.